Listed below are T cell receptor beta chains from one sample, sequenced in a study of T cells in Graves' hyperthyroidism and ophthalmopathy. TCRdb itself ran the multiplex PCR reads through MiXCR, one entry per CDR3 protein. Found here are around 300,000 distinct CDR3 sequences, about 15% of them singletons; the top ten hold 30%. The source material was blood. These receptors originate from a woman between 50 and 59 years old with Graves' hyperthyroidism that later progressed to Graves' ophthalmopathy. CDR3s include the opening cysteine and the closing phenylalanine or tryptophan. The D gene is left open where the match is weak. A row's size may be missing; if present it is once, few, many or a size class.

CDR3nt: TGCGCCAGCAGCATCGGAGCGGGAGGCCCGACCTACGAGCAGTACTTC; CDR3aa: CASSIGAGGPTYEQYF; abundance: many; d_gene: TRBD2; j_gene: TRBJ2-7; v_gene: TRBV5-1
CDR3nt: TGTGCCAGCAGCCAAGAGGGGGGTCGGGGGAGCTCCTACGAGCAGTACTTC; CDR3aa: CASSQEGGRGSSYEQYF; abundance: many; d_gene: NA; j_gene: TRBJ2-7; v_gene: TRBV3-1
CDR3nt: TGTGCCAGCAGTGACTGGGACAGGGGAACTGAAGCTTTCTTT; CDR3aa: CASSDWDRGTEAFF; abundance: NA; d_gene: TRBD1; j_gene: TRBJ1-1; v_gene: TRBV6-4
CDR3nt: TGTGCCAGTAGTATAGTGGGACTACCGACGTACGAGCAGTACTTC; CDR3aa: CASSIVGLPTYEQYF; abundance: NA; d_gene: TRBD2; j_gene: TRBJ2-7; v_gene: TRBV19
CDR3nt: TGTGCCAGCAGCGAGATCAGGGGGCGATTGGGTACTGAAGCTTTCTTT; CDR3aa: CASSEIRGRLGTEAFF; abundance: many; d_gene: TRBD1; j_gene: TRBJ1-1; v_gene: TRBV28
CDR3nt: TGTGCCATCAGGAGGGGACAGCGGGACGAGCAGTACTTC; CDR3aa: CAIRRGQRDEQYF; abundance: many; d_gene: NA; j_gene: TRBJ2-7; v_gene: TRBV10-3
CDR3nt: TGTGCCAGCAGTTTGTCCTGGGGCACTGAAGCTTTCTTT; CDR3aa: CASSLSWGTEAFF; abundance: many; d_gene: NA; j_gene: TRBJ1-1; v_gene: TRBV28
CDR3nt: TGTGCCACGGAGTTTTGGGAGACCCAGTACTTC; CDR3aa: CATEFWETQYF; abundance: NA; d_gene: NA; j_gene: TRBJ2-5; v_gene: TRBV19
CDR3nt: TGTGCCAGCAGCTTAAGGGAGAACACTGAAGCTTTCTTT; CDR3aa: CASSLRENTEAFF; abundance: many; d_gene: NA; j_gene: TRBJ1-1; v_gene: TRBV13
CDR3nt: TGCAGTGCTAGAGACAGGGTCTCTGGAAACACCATATATTTT; CDR3aa: CSARDRVSGNTIYF; abundance: many; d_gene: NA; j_gene: TRBJ1-3; v_gene: TRBV20-1
CDR3nt: TGTGCCAGCAGTGAAGGGTGGCTGAACTACGAGCAGTACTTC; CDR3aa: CASSEGWLNYEQYF; abundance: many; d_gene: NA; j_gene: TRBJ2-7; v_gene: TRBV2
CDR3nt: TGCGCCAGCAGCTTGGCCGACAGGGCCAACGGCTACACCTTC; CDR3aa: CASSLADRANGYTF; abundance: NA; d_gene: TRBD1; j_gene: TRBJ1-2; v_gene: TRBV5-1
CDR3nt: TGTGCCAGCAGCTTAGTCGGCGGCTACACCTTC; CDR3aa: CASSLVGGYTF; abundance: many; d_gene: NA; j_gene: TRBJ1-2; v_gene: TRBV11-2
CDR3nt: TGTGCTAGTGGTTTGCCCCAAGACAGGGCCTCTGGAAACACCATATATTTT; CDR3aa: CASGLPQDRASGNTIYF; abundance: few; d_gene: TRBD1; j_gene: TRBJ1-3; v_gene: TRBV12-5
CDR3nt: TGTGCCAGCAGCCCTTACAGGGGGAACCAAGAGACCCAGTACTTC; CDR3aa: CASSPYRGNQETQYF; abundance: many; d_gene: TRBD1; j_gene: TRBJ2-5; v_gene: TRBV4-2
CDR3nt: TGTGCCAGCAAGTACTCTCGAGGAGGTGAAAAACTGTTTTTT; CDR3aa: CASKYSRGGEKLFF; abundance: NA; d_gene: NA; j_gene: TRBJ1-4; v_gene: TRBV6-1
CDR3nt: TGCGCCAGCAGACTAGCGGATACCGGGGGAGATACGCAGTATTTT; CDR3aa: CASRLADTGGDTQYF; abundance: many; d_gene: TRBD2; j_gene: TRBJ2-3; v_gene: TRBV5-1
CDR3nt: TGCGCCAGCAAATTGGCGGGAGAAGGGTTTAATGAGCAGTTCTTC; CDR3aa: CASKLAGEGFNEQFF; abundance: many; d_gene: TRBD2; j_gene: TRBJ2-1; v_gene: TRBV5-1
CDR3nt: TGTGCCAGCAGTTCCGTGGCCCGGACGGTAACAAACTACGAGCAGTACTTC; CDR3aa: CASSSVARTVTNYEQYF; abundance: many; d_gene: NA; j_gene: TRBJ2-7; v_gene: TRBV27
CDR3nt: TGTGCCAGCAGCTTGCGGACAGGGAACACTGAAGCTTTCTTT; CDR3aa: CASSLRTGNTEAFF; abundance: many; d_gene: TRBD1; j_gene: TRBJ1-1; v_gene: TRBV7-2
CDR3nt: TGTGCCAGCAGTGACTCGGCAGGAAGACTTGGAGAGCAGTACTTC; CDR3aa: CASSDSAGRLGEQYF; abundance: many; d_gene: NA; j_gene: TRBJ2-7; v_gene: TRBV2
CDR3nt: TGCAGTGCCACTGGTTTCAGAATCTCTGGGGCCAACGTCCTGACTTTC; CDR3aa: CSATGFRISGANVLTF; abundance: many; d_gene: NA; j_gene: TRBJ2-6; v_gene: TRBV20-1
CDR3nt: TGTGCCAGCAGCTTGACGGCAACCAACTATGGCTACACCTTC; CDR3aa: CASSLTATNYGYTF; abundance: many; d_gene: NA; j_gene: TRBJ1-2; v_gene: TRBV5-5
CDR3nt: TGTGCCAGCAGGGGGGATTACGGGACAGGGGGTAATTCACCCCTCCACTTT; CDR3aa: CASRGDYGTGGNSPLHF; abundance: many; d_gene: TRBD1; j_gene: TRBJ1-6; v_gene: TRBV28
CDR3nt: TGTGCCAGCAGTTCGACAGGGGTGAGCTCCTACAATGAGCAGTTCTTC; CDR3aa: CASSSTGVSSYNEQFF; abundance: many; d_gene: TRBD1; j_gene: TRBJ2-1; v_gene: TRBV12-3/TRBV12-4
CDR3nt: TGCAGTGCTAGCCCCTTAGCGGGAGGGCCCAATGAGCAGTTCTTC; CDR3aa: CSASPLAGGPNEQFF; abundance: many; d_gene: TRBD2; j_gene: TRBJ2-1; v_gene: TRBV20-1
CDR3nt: TGTGCCAGCAGTTACCCTCCTCGGGGGACCCTTAATTCACCCCTCCACTTT; CDR3aa: CASSYPPRGTLNSPLHF; abundance: many; d_gene: NA; j_gene: TRBJ1-6; v_gene: TRBV6-5
CDR3nt: TGTGCCAGCAGCCAAGATAGACAGCGGTTCTACGAGCAGTACTTC; CDR3aa: CASSQDRQRFYEQYF; abundance: NA; d_gene: NA; j_gene: TRBJ2-7; v_gene: TRBV4-2
CDR3nt: TGCAGTGCTAGCCGACAGCCTCAGACAGAGACCCAGTACTTC; CDR3aa: CSASRQPQTETQYF; abundance: once; d_gene: NA; j_gene: TRBJ2-5; v_gene: TRBV20-1
CDR3nt: TGTGCCAGCAGTTACTCGGGGGCTCTCACAGATACGCAGTATTTT; CDR3aa: CASSYSGALTDTQYF; abundance: few; d_gene: NA; j_gene: TRBJ2-3; v_gene: TRBV6-5
CDR3nt: TGCAGTGCTGGCTCAGTGTCTAGCGGGACCTACAATGAGCAGTTCTTC; CDR3aa: CSAGSVSSGTYNEQFF; abundance: many; d_gene: TRBD2; j_gene: TRBJ2-1; v_gene: TRBV20-1
CDR3nt: TGTGCCAGCAGCTCACCAAAAGGGCTAGCGGGACGTCCAGATACGCAGTATTTT; CDR3aa: CASSSPKGLAGRPDTQYF; abundance: many; d_gene: TRBD2; j_gene: TRBJ2-3; v_gene: TRBV7-3
CDR3nt: TGTGCCAGCAGCTTCAAGGGGCATGAGCAGTTCTTC; CDR3aa: CASSFKGHEQFF; abundance: many; d_gene: NA; j_gene: TRBJ2-1; v_gene: TRBV7-9
CDR3nt: TGTGCCAGCAGCCCCGAAGGGGCGGGAGGGCCTGGCAGCGAGCAGTACTTC; CDR3aa: CASSPEGAGGPGSEQYF; abundance: few; d_gene: TRBD2; j_gene: TRBJ2-7; v_gene: TRBV13
CDR3nt: TGTGCCAGCACGACAATGCCGAACACTGAAGCTTTCTTT; CDR3aa: CASTTMPNTEAFF; abundance: NA; d_gene: NA; j_gene: TRBJ1-1; v_gene: TRBV4-2
CDR3nt: TGTGCCAGCAGTTTCGGGGATAACACTGAAGCTTTCTTT; CDR3aa: CASSFGDNTEAFF; abundance: NA; d_gene: NA; j_gene: TRBJ1-1; v_gene: TRBV12-3/TRBV12-4
CDR3nt: TGCAGTGCTAGAGACCGTACCCGGGGAGAGCAGTTCTTC; CDR3aa: CSARDRTRGEQFF; abundance: NA; d_gene: NA; j_gene: TRBJ2-1; v_gene: TRBV20-1
CDR3nt: TGTGCCAGCAGTGCTTTTCGACAGGGGGACGGCTATGGCTACACCTTC; CDR3aa: CASSAFRQGDGYGYTF; abundance: NA; d_gene: TRBD1; j_gene: TRBJ1-2; v_gene: TRBV6-1
CDR3nt: TGTGCCAGCAGCTACGGGGCTAGCGGGGGCTACAATGAGCAGTTCTTC; CDR3aa: CASSYGASGGYNEQFF; abundance: once; d_gene: TRBD2; j_gene: TRBJ2-1; v_gene: TRBV11-2
CDR3nt: TGTGCCAGCAGTGCGAGGGGTCGGAGGAACAATCAGCCCCAGCATTTT; CDR3aa: CASSARGRRNNQPQHF; abundance: few; d_gene: NA; j_gene: TRBJ1-5; v_gene: TRBV5-6
CDR3nt: TGTGCCAGCAGCCCCGGACAGGGATACACTGAAGCTTTCTTT; CDR3aa: CASSPGQGYTEAFF; abundance: NA; d_gene: TRBD1; j_gene: TRBJ1-1; v_gene: TRBV9
CDR3nt: TGTGCCAGCAGCTTAGGCCGTGGGGGCTTCTACGAGCAGTACTTC; CDR3aa: CASSLGRGGFYEQYF; abundance: many; d_gene: NA; j_gene: TRBJ2-7; v_gene: TRBV13
CDR3nt: TGTGCCATCAGTGAGTCGACGAGTTCCGGGGGTAGCACAGATACGCAGTATTTT; CDR3aa: CAISESTSSGGSTDTQYF; abundance: many; d_gene: NA; j_gene: TRBJ2-3; v_gene: TRBV10-3
CDR3nt: TGCGCCAGCAGCTTGGCAGGGACTAGCGGGGTGCGGCGGCAGTACTTC; CDR3aa: CASSLAGTSGVRRQYF; abundance: many; d_gene: TRBD2; j_gene: TRBJ2-7; v_gene: TRBV5-1
CDR3nt: TGTGCCAGCATCTGGGGTGGAGCCACAGATACGCAGTATTTT; CDR3aa: CASIWGGATDTQYF; abundance: many; d_gene: NA; j_gene: TRBJ2-3; v_gene: TRBV28
CDR3nt: TGCAGCGTAATGACCTTTGGGGACTACGAGCAGTACTTC; CDR3aa: CSVMTFGDYEQYF; abundance: many; d_gene: NA; j_gene: TRBJ2-7; v_gene: TRBV29-1
CDR3nt: TGTGCCAGCAGCTTAGCGCTGGGGGGCTACGAGCAGTACTTC; CDR3aa: CASSLALGGYEQYF; abundance: many; d_gene: NA; j_gene: TRBJ2-7; v_gene: TRBV7-6